The clone carrying this TCR beta chain came up a few times. This record comes from a study of T-cell memory formation after mild COVID-19. This CDR3 spans 18 amino acids. The V and J ends lost 0 bases and 4 bases respectively, with 20 bases between them. Germline V gene lookup returns CDR1 SGHVS and CDR2 FNYEAQ. Via MiXCR, TCRdb re-called the 5' RACE reads, giving one row per CDR3 protein. The sample has approximately 350,000 distinct CDR3 sequences, 13% seen once; the top ten hold 20% to 25%. J is TRBJ2-3 and V is TRBV7-6, with D tentatively TRBD2 (5 bases). The source material was PBMCs or a T cell subset sorted from them (not recorded which). The sequence was collected from a man between 18 and 29 years old who had mild COVID-19 (a few samples of this study predate the infection). Cell type and time point are not known. The CDR3 region is CASSLAGGQSLVADTQYF. DNA of the CDR3: TGTGCCAGCAGCTTAGCAGGCGGGCAGTCCCTGGTCGCAGATACGCAGTATTTT.